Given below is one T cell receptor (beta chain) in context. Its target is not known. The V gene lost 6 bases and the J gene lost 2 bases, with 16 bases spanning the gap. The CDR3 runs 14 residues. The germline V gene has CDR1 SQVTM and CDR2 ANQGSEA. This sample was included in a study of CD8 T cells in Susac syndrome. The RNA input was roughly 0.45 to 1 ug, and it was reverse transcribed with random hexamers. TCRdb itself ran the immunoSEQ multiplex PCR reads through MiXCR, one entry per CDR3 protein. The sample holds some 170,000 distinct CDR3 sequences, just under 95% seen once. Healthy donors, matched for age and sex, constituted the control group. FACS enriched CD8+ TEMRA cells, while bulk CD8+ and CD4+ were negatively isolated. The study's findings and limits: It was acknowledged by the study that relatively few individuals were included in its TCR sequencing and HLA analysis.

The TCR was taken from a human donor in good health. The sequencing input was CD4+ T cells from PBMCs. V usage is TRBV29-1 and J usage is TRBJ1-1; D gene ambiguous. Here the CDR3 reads CSVRQLRENTEAFF. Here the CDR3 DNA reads TGCAGCGTCCGTCAGTTGCGGGAAAACACTGAAGCTTTCTTT.